Below, one T cell receptor beta chain is given with its context. The antigen is unknown. Donors, healthy HIV-negative adults, lacked recent acute infections or vaccinations. Trimming took off 7 bases at V and 4 bases at J, with 13 bases between the two ends. CDR3 length: 14 residues. Germline loops: CDR1 MDHEN, CDR2 SYDVKM. The source of the sample is a study of shared clonotypes between healthy human individuals. In the study overall: The study used three CD4 naive, three CD4 memory, two CD8 naive and one CD8 memory plate per donor.

General study findings and limits: Clonotypes shared by all four sorted-subset donors had higher generation probabilities than non-shared clonotypes.

Replicate sorted-subset PCRs were loaded with 150 to 250 ng DNA, about 28,000 T cell genomes. Clones were read by immunoSEQ multiplex PCR, and TCRdb kept only the in-frame ones, dropping some. This table has a few million clones, approximately 94% appearing once. The receptor comes from a man aged 18 to 30 in good health. The sequenced sample was naive CD4+ T cells sorted from blood. The subset is: CD45RA+ positively selected. V and J are TRBV28 and TRBJ1-4; D may be TRBD1 (5 bases). The chain's CDR3 is CASTTGGNNEKLFF. CDR3 nucleotides: TGTGCCAGCACCACCGGGGGAAATAATGAAAAACTGTTTTTT.